The clone carrying this T cell receptor beta chain has ten or more counts. Antigen: not known. A far larger clone is one base from this, pointing to a likely read error. The data are from a study of regulatory T cells in long-lasting Graves disease. The authors built TCR beta libraries using iRepertoire HTBI primers and Arm-PCR of CDR3 regions. TCRdb independently ran MiXCR on the multiplex PCR reads; one entry per CDR3 protein. The table shows 250,000 to 400,000 distinct CDR3 sequences, with under 20% occurring only once. Findings and limits, study-wide: With persistent disease, TRBV28, TRBJ1-2 and TRBJ2-5 were the favored segments. Newly diagnosed Graves' patients exceeded persistent ones in TCR diversity.

Noted time point: newly diagnosed GD, antithyroid drugs for less than 3 months. PBMCs were the source of the RNA used for TCR sequencing. Patients were from an endocrinology department in Xi'an, China. Germline V CDR1 and CDR2: SEHNR, FQNEAQ (reference sequence). Trimming at V came to 5 bases and at J to 6 bases, leaving 1 base not matched to a gene. This CDR3 is 11 amino acids long. The genes are TRBV7-9 and TRBJ2-7, with 7 bases matching TRBD2. Source: peripheral blood mononuclear cells (PBMCs), taken at new diagnosis, from a patient treated with antithyroid drugs. The clonotype comes from a female donor with Graves disease. CDR3 region: CASSTGGEQYF. As DNA, the CDR3 is TGTGCCAGCAGCACGGGGGGCGAGCAGTACTTC.